The following is a TCR beta chain sequence with its context. The target antigen is unknown. The sample originates from a study of cytomegalovirus exposure and HLA in healthy donors. Study-wide results and limits: A few CMV-associated chains proved CMV antigen-specific in vitro. Altogether, 164 TCR beta chains were recorded as cytomegalovirus-associated. It was likely that a cluster of highly shared sequence variants was a sequencing artifact. As was reported, the HLA-A and HLA-B alleles of most subjects were accurately predicted from TCR beta sequences.

With 60 Vbeta and 13 Jbeta primers, the PCR was carried out. Clones were read by immunoSEQ multiplex PCR, and TCRdb kept only the in-frame ones, dropping some. This table has around 110,000 clones, over 70% appearing once. V was pared by 3 bases and J by 2 bases, with 5 bases of the junction left unmatched. Germline V gives CDR1 SGDLS, CDR2 YYNGEE. This CDR3 region has 15 residues. The chain recombines TRBV9 with TRBJ2-7, with 10 bases lining up with TRBD2. Sequencing input: PBMCs. The clonotype originates from a boy aged 5-17 years in good health and CMV-seronegative. CDR3 in DNA: TGTGCCAGCAGCGGGACTAGCGGCCCGACCTACGAGCAGTACTTC. Translated: CASSGTSGPTYEQYF.